This is a list of T cell receptor beta chains from one sample in a study of T cells after yellow fever vaccination. One entry per CDR3 protein results from TCRdb running MiXCR on the 5' RACE reads. The sample contains about 320,000 distinct CDR3 sequences, about 10% of which appear only once. Sample: CD4+ T cells sorted from PBMCs, taken 45 days after the yellow fever booster vaccination. The receptor source for this set is a man aged 18 to 30 who received the YFV17D yellow fever vaccine. The CDR3 runs from the conserved cysteine through the conserved F or W. A D gene is named only where the DNA matches it firmly. Clone size is given for some rows only: seen once, a few or many times, or a class if the clone is expanded.

>TRBV20-1|NA|TRBD2|TRBJ2-5
CSSNVAGAGKTQYF
TGCAGCTCGAATGTAGCGGGGGCTGGGAAGACCCAGTACTTC
>TRBV7-3|few|NA|TRBJ2-5
CASSPGAEETQYF
TGTGCCAGCAGCCCCGGGGCCGAAGAGACCCAGTACTTC
>TRBV7-2|NA|TRBD1|TRBJ2-5
CASSSPTGLLYQETQYF
TGTGCCAGCAGCTCCCCGACAGGGCTTCTGTACCAAGAGACCCAGTACTTC
>TRBV6-6|NA|TRBD1|TRBJ1-1
CASTGQGGREAFF
TGTGCCAGCACCGGGCAGGGGGGAAGGGAAGCTTTCTTT
>TRBV7-2|NA|NA|TRBJ2-4
CASSSSSIQYF
TGTGCCAGCAGCTCCTCAAGCATTCAGTACTTC
>TRBV27|few|NA|TRBJ1-1
CASSPGWGNTEAFF
TGTGCCAGCAGTCCGGGTTGGGGTAACACTGAAGCTTTCTTT
>TRBV7-9|NA|NA|TRBJ2-5
CASSLTSETQYF
TGTGCCAGCAGCTTGACGAGCGAGACCCAGTACTTC
>TRBV7-9|few|NA|TRBJ1-2
CASSSDREYGYTF
TGTGCCAGCAGCTCGGACAGAGAGTATGGCTACACCTTC
>TRBV11-2|many|NA|TRBJ2-3
CASSILGPRDTQYF
TGTGCCAGCAGCATCCTCGGGCCGAGAGATACGCAGTATTTT
>TRBV11-2|NA|NA|TRBJ2-5
CASSENRDQETQYF
TGTGCCAGCAGCGAAAATAGGGACCAAGAGACCCAGTACTTC
>TRBV12-3/TRBV12-4|NA|NA|TRBJ1-4
CASSDNRATNEKLFF
TGTGCCAGTTCTGACAACCGAGCAACTAATGAAAAACTGTTTTTT
>TRBV10-3|few|NA|TRBJ2-2
CAISETLASNTGELFF
TGTGCCATCAGTGAGACCCTAGCTTCGAACACCGGGGAGCTGTTTTTT
>TRBV15|once|NA|TRBJ2-7
CATSTEGLSEQYF
TGTGCCACCAGCACGGAAGGGCTAAGCGAGCAGTACTTC
>TRBV5-1|many|TRBD1|TRBJ2-2
CASGQGNTGELFF
TGCGCCAGCGGACAGGGGAACACCGGGGAGCTGTTTTTT
>TRBV20-1|NA|TRBD2|TRBJ2-1
CSARDGTSGGYNEQFF
TGCAGTGCTAGAGACGGGACTAGCGGGGGGTACAATGAGCAGTTCTTC
>TRBV29-1|NA|NA|TRBJ1-1
CSVVGGMNTEAFF
TGCAGCGTTGTAGGAGGGATGAACACTGAAGCTTTCTTT
>TRBV14|NA|NA|TRBJ1-1
CASSQAGGRKNTEAFF
TGTGCCAGCAGCCAAGCCGGAGGACGGAAGAACACTGAAGCTTTCTTT
>TRBV3-1|NA|TRBD2|TRBJ2-1
CASSQQRGGINEQFF
TGTGCCAGCAGCCAACAACGGGGGGGTATCAATGAGCAGTTCTTC
>TRBV6-5|few|TRBD1|TRBJ2-5
CASTPVRDRGQETQYF
TGTGCCAGCACCCCCGTCCGGGACAGGGGGCAAGAGACCCAGTACTTC
>TRBV5-1|NA|NA|TRBJ2-3
CASSLEGVTRGDTQYF
TGCGCCAGCAGCTTGGAGGGCGTGACTAGGGGAGATACGCAGTATTTT
>TRBV12-3/TRBV12-4|many|NA|TRBJ1-5
CASTPFGPQHF
TGTGCCAGCACCCCATTCGGGCCCCAGCATTTT
>TRBV18|few|NA|TRBJ1-4
CASSPGNRHEKLFF
TGTGCCAGCTCACCAGGGAATAGGCATGAAAAACTGTTTTTT
>TRBV7-6|NA|NA|TRBJ2-5
CASSFSGGQGKETQYF
TGTGCCAGCAGCTTTTCGGGAGGACAGGGAAAAGAGACCCAGTACTTC
>TRBV9|NA|NA|TRBJ2-1
CASSRRGGNEQFF
TGTGCCAGCAGTCGAAGGGGGGGCAATGAGCAGTTCTTC
>TRBV13|NA|NA|TRBJ2-2
CASSRMPGVETGELFF
TGTGCCAGCAGCCGCATGCCAGGGGTAGAGACCGGGGAGCTGTTTTTT
>TRBV5-1|few|NA|TRBJ2-7
CASSQMGVGEQYF
TGCGCCAGCAGCCAGATGGGGGTAGGTGAGCAGTACTTC
>TRBV7-9|many|NA|TRBJ2-7
CASSLSTLLGQQYF
TGTGCCAGCAGCTTATCTACCTTATTGGGACAGCAGTACTTC
>TRBV29-1|many|NA|TRBJ2-5
CSVEPGRETQYF
TGCAGCGTGGAACCGGGACGCGAGACCCAGTACTTC
>TRBV7-3|NA|NA|TRBJ2-3
CASSLWGAVTDTQYF
TGTGCCAGCAGCTTATGGGGGGCCGTCACAGATACGCAGTATTTT
>TRBV20-1|few|TRBD1|TRBJ1-5
CSARFQGGNQPQHF
TGCAGTGCTAGATTTCAGGGGGGCAATCAGCCCCAGCATTTT
>TRBV4-3|NA|NA|TRBJ2-2
CASSQEPAGITGELFF
TGCGCCAGCAGCCAAGAGCCGGCGGGGATCACCGGGGAGCTGTTTTTT
>TRBV3-1|many|NA|TRBJ2-7
CASSLQSYEQYF
TGTGCCAGCAGCCTCCAATCCTACGAGCAGTACTTC